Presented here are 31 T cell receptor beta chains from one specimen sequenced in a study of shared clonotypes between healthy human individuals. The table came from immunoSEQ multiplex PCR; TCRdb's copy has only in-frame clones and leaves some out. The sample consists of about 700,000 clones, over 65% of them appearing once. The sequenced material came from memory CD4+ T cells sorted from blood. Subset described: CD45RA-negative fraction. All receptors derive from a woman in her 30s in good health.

The CDR3 nucleotides read TGCGCCAGCAGCCCACCCCGACTAGCGGGAGAAGAGACCCAGTACTTC. This encodes CASSPPRLAGEETQYF. The chain is built from TRBV5-1 and TRBJ2-5; 12 bases are shared with TRBD2. J was trimmed by 3 bases and V by 4 bases; bases with no gene match: 7. The CDR3 loop spans 16 amino acids. In germline, CDR1 is SGHRS, CDR2 YFSETQ.

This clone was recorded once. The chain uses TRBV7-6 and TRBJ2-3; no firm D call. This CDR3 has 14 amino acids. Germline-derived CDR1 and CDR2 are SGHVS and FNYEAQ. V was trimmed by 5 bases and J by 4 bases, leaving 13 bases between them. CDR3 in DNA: TGTGCCAGCAGCACCCAAGGGTACGCAGATACGCAGTATTTT. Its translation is CASSTQGYADTQYF. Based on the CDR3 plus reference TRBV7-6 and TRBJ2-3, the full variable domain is GAGVSQSPRYKVTKRGQDVALRCDPISGHVSLYWYRQALGQGPEFLTYFNYEAQQDKSGLPNDRFSAERPEGSISTLTIQRTEQRDSAMYRCASSTQGYADTQYFGPGTRLTVL.

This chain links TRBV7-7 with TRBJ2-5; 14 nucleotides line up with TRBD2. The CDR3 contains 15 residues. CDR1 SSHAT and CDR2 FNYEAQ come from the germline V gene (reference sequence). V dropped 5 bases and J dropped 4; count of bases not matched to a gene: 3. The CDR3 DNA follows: TGTGCCAGCAGCGAGGGACTAGCGGGAGTAGAGACCCAGTACTTC. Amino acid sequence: CASSEGLAGVETQYF.

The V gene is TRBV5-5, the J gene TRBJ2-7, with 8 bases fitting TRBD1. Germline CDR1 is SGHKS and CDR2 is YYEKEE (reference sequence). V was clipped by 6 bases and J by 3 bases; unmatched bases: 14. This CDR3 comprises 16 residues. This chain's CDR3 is CASNTDVGTGNYEQYF. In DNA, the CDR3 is TGTGCCAGCAACACCGACGTGGGGACAGGCAACTACGAGCAGTACTTC.

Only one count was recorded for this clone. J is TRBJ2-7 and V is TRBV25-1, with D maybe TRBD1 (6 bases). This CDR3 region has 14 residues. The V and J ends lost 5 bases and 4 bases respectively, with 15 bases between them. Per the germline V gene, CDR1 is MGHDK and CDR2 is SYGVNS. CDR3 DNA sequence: TGTGCCAGCAGTTCCCGGGACGGACAGTACGAGCAGTACTTC. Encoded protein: CASSSRDGQYEQYF.

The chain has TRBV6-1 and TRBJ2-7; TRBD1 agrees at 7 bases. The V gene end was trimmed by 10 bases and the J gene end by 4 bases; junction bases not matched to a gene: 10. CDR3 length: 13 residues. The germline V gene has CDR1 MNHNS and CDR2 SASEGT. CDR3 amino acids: CATDIGGAYEQYF. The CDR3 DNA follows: TGTGCCACGGACATAGGGGGCGCTTACGAGCAGTACTTC.

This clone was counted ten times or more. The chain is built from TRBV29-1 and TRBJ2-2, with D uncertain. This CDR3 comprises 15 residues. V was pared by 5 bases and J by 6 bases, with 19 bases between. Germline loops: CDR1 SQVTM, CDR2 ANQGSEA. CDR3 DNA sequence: TGCAGCGTTTCGCGTGCCCCGGCCCTATCCGGGGAGCTGTTTTTT. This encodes CSVSRAPALSGELFF.

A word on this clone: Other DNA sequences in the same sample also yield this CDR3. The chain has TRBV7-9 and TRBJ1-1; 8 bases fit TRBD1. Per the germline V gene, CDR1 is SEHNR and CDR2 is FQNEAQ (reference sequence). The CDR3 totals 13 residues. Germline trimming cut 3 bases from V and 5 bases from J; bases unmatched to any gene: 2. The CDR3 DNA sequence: TGTGCCAGCAGCTTGACAGGGGATACTGAAGCTTTCTTT. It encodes CASSLTGDTEAFF. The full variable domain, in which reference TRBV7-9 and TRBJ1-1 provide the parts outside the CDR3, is DTGVSQNPRHKITKRGQNVTFRCDPISEHNRLYWYRQTLGQGPEFLTYFQNEAQLEKSRLLSDRFSAERPKGSFSTLEIQRTEQGDSAMYLCASSLTGDTEAFFGQGTRLTVV.

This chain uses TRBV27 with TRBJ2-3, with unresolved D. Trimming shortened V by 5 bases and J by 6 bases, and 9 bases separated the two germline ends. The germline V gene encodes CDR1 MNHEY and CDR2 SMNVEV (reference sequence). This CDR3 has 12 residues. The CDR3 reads CASSPSWDTQYF. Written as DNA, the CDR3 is TGTGCCAGCAGTCCCTCTTGGGATACGCAGTATTTT.

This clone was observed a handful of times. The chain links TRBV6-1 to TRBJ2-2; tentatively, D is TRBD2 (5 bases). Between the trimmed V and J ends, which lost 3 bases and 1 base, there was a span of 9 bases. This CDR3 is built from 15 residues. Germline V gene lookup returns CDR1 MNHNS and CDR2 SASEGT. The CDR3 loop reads CASSEPGWNTGELFF. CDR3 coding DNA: TGTGCCAGCAGTGAGCCGGGGTGGAACACCGGGGAGCTGTTTTTT.

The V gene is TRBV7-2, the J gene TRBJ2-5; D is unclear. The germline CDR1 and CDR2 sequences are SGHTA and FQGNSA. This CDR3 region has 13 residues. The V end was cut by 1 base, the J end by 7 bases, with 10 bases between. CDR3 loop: CASSLEAGGTQYF. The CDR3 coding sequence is TGTGCCAGCAGCTTAGAGGCAGGTGGGACCCAGTACTTC.

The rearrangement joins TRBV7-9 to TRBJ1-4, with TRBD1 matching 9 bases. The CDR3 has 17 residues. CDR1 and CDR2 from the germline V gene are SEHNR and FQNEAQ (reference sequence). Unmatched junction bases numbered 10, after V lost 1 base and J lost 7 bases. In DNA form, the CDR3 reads TGTGCCAGCAGCTTAGGGAGTTCAACAGGGGGCGGTGAAAAACTGTTTTTT. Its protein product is CASSLGSSTGGGEKLFF.

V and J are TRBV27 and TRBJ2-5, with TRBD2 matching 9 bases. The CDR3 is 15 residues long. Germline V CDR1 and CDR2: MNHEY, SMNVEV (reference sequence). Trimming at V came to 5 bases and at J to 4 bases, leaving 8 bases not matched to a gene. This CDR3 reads CASSGVAGARETQYF. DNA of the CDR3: TGTGCCAGCAGTGGGGTAGCGGGAGCACGAGAGACCCAGTACTTC.

The CDR3 loop is CASSLEGQVSSYGYTF. The CDR3 DNA sequence: TGTGCCAGCAGCTTAGAGGGACAGGTTTCCTCCTATGGCTACACCTTC. V is TRBV7-8 and J is TRBJ1-2; the match to TRBD1 covers 8 bases. The CDR3 length is 16 residues. V shed 1 base, J shed 4 bases, and the junction held 8 bases outside the gene matches. Germline values: CDR1 SGHVS, CDR2 FQNEAQ.

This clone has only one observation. The chain's CDR3 is CATSRGAGSTEAFF. The CDR3 nucleotides are TGTGCCACCAGCAGAGGGGCCGGATCCACTGAAGCTTTCTTT. V and J are TRBV15 and TRBJ1-1; D remains ambiguous. This CDR3 spans 14 amino acids. V lost 1 base and J lost 4, with 10 bases in between. CDR1 is LNHNV and CDR2 is YYDKDF in the germline V gene (reference sequence).

The CDR3 region is CASSQVILVGFSGNTIYF. The DNA of the CDR3 is TGCGCCAGCAGCCAAGTTATTCTGGTGGGATTCTCTGGAAACACCATATATTTT. The V and J genes are TRBV4-1 and TRBJ1-3; D remains ambiguous. CDR1 is MGHRA, CDR2 YSYEKL, per germline. The CDR3 loop spans 18 amino acids. The V end was cut by 1 base, the J end by 0 bases, with 16 bases between.

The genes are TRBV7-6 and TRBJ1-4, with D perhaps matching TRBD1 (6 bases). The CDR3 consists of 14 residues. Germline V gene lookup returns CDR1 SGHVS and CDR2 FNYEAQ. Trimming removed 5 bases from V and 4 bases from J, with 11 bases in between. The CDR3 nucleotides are TGTGCCAGCAGCCCCACAGGGATTAATGAAAAACTGTTTTTT. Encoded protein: CASSPTGINEKLFF. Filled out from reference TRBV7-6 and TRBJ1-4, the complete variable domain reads GAGVSQSPRYKVTKRGQDVALRCDPISGHVSLYWYRQALGQGPEFLTYFNYEAQQDKSGLPNDRFSAERPEGSISTLTIQRTEQRDSAMYRCASSPTGINEKLFFGSGTQLSVL.

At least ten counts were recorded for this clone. For the CDR3, the DNA is TGTGCCAGCAGGTCGACGGACACCTACGAGCAGTACTTC. Its translation is CASRSTDTYEQYF. The gene calls are TRBV6-5 and TRBJ2-7; a possible D gene is TRBD1 (5 bases). Per germline, CDR1 MNHEY and CDR2 SVGAGI. The CDR3 is made up of 13 amino acids. Between the trimmed V and J ends, which lost 6 bases and 2 bases, there was a span of 11 bases.

CDR3 sequence reads: CASSPETDGYTF. The CDR3 DNA reads as TGTGCCAGCAGTCCCGAGACTGATGGCTACACCTTC. The chain carries TRBV6-4 and TRBJ1-2; no clear D gene. V shed 5 bases and J shed 6 bases, with 10 bases lying between them. Germline V lookup: CDR1 MRHNA, CDR2 SNTAGT. The CDR3 totals 12 residues.

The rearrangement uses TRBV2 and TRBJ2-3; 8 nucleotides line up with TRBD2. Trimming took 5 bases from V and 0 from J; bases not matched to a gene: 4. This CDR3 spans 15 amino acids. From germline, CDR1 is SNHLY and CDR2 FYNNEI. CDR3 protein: CASSFQRESTDTQYF. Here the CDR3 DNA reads TGTGCCAGCAGTTTTCAGCGGGAGAGCACAGATACGCAGTATTTT.

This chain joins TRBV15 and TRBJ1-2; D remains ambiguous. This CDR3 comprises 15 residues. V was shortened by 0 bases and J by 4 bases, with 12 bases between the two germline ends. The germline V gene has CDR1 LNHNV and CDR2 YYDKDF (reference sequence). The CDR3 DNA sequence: TGTGCCACCAGCAGAGATGGTGGCCGGAGCTATGGCTACACCTTC. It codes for CATSRDGGRSYGYTF.

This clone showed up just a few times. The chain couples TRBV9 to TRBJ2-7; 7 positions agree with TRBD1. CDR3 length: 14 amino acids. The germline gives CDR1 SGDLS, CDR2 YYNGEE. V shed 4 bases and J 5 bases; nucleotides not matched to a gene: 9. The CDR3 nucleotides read TGTGCCAGCAGCTTCACTACAGGGGCCGACGAGCAGTACTTC. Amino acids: CASSFTTGADEQYF.

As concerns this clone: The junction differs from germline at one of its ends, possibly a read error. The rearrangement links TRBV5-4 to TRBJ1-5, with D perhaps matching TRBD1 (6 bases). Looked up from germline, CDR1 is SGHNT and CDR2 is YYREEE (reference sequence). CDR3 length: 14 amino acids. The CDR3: CASSLDGQSQPQHF. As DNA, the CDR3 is TGTGCCAGCAGTTTGGATGGACAGTCCCAGCCCCAGCATTTT.

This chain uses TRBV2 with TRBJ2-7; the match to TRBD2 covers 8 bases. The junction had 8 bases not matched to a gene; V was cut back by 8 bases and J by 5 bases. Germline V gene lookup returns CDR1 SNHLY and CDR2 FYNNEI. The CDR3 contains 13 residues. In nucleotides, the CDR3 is TGTGCCAGCGAACCGGGAGGGCCCGACGAGCAGTACTTC. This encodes CASEPGGPDEQYF.

CDR3 DNA: TGTGCCAGCAGCCCCCGACAGGAGCCATACCAAGAGACCCAGTACTTC. It encodes CASSPRQEPYQETQYF. The chain employs TRBV7-6 and TRBJ2-5, with D maybe TRBD1 (6 bases). The ends were cut back, 5 bases at V and 0 bases at J, with 16 bases in the middle. Per the germline V gene, CDR1 is SGHVS and CDR2 is FNYEAQ. The CDR3 is 16 residues long.

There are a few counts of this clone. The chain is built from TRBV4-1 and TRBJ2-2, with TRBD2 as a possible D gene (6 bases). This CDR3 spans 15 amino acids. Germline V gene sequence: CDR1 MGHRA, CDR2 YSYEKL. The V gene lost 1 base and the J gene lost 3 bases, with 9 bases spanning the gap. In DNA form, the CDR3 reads TGCGCCAGCAGCCAAGTATGGAGGGACACCGGGGAGCTGTTTTTT. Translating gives CASSQVWRDTGELFF.

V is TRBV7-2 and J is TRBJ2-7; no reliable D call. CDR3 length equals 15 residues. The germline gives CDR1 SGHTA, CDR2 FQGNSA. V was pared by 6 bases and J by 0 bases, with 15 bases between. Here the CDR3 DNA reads TGTGCCAGCAGTCCCGGTGGAAGGAGCTCCTACGAGCAGTACTTC. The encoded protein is CASSPGGRSSYEQYF.

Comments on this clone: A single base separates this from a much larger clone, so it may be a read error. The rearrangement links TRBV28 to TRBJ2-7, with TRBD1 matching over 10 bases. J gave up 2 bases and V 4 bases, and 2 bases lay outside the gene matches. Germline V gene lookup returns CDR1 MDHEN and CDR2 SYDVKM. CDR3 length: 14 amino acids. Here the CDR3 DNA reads TGTGCCAGCAGTTCTGGACAGGGGGCCTACGAGCAGTACTTC. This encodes CASSSGQGAYEQYF.

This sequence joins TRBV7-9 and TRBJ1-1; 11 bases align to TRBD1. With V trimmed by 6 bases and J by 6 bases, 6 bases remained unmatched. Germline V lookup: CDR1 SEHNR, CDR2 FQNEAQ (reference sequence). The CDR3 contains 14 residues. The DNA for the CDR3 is TGTGCCAGCAGTCGGACAGGGGGCACCGCTGAAGCTTTCTTT. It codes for CASSRTGGTAEAFF.

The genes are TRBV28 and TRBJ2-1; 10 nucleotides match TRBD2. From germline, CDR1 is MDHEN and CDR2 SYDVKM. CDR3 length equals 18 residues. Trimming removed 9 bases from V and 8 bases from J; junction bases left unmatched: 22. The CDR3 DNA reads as TGTGCCAGTAGAGGACTAGCGGAGCTTCAAAGGGGTTATGATGAGCAGTTCTTC. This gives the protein CASRGLAELQRGYDEQFF.

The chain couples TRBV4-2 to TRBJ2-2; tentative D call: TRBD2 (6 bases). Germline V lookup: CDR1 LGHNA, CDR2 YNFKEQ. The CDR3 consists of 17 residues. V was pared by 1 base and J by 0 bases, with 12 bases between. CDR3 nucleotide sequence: TGTGCCAGCAGCCAAGGGAGTGCGGGGCCGAACACCGGGGAGCTGTTTTTT. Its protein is CASSQGSAGPNTGELFF.